Detailed here is one T cell receptor beta chain. Only in-frame clones appear in the TCRdb table, and some are missing; sequencing was by immunoSEQ multiplex PCR. The data contain a few hundred thousand clones, roughly 90% of them singletons. The sample originates from a study of cytomegalovirus exposure and HLA in healthy donors. The germline V and J ends were trimmed by 0 bases and 8 bases, with 3 bases remaining between them. CDR3 length equals 12 residues. Germline CDR1 reads SGHNT; CDR2 reads YYREEE (reference sequence). What was sequenced was PBMCs. The V call is TRBV5-4, the J call TRBJ1-6, with unresolved D. The TCR originated in a woman under 30 in good health and CMV-seronegative. Here the CDR3 reads CASSLVDSPLHF. The CDR3 DNA is TGTGCCAGCAGCTTGGTAGATTCACCCCTCCACTTT. The whole variable domain, remainder taken from reference TRBV5-4 and TRBJ1-6, is ETGVTQSPTHLIKTRGQQVTLRCSSQSGHNTVSWYQQALGQGPQFIFQYYREEENGRGNFPPRFSGLQFPNYSSELNVNALELDDSALYLCASSLVDSPLHFGNGTRLTVT.